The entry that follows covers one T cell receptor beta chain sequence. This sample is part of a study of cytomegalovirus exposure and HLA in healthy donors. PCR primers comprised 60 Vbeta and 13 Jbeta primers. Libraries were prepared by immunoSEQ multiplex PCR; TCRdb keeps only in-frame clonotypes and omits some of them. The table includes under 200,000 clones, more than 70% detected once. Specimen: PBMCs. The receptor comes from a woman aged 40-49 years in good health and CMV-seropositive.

As DNA, the CDR3 is TGTGCCAGCAGTTACCCGGGTAGCGGGACCGGTGAGCAGTTCTTC. Its translation: CASSYPGSGTGEQFF. J is TRBJ2-1 and V is TRBV6-6, with 8 nucleotides matching TRBD2. CDR3 length: 15 residues. Germline CDR1 reads MNHNY; CDR2 reads SVGAGI (reference sequence). The V gene end was trimmed by 2 bases and the J gene end by 9 bases; junction bases not matched to a gene: 9.